Sequencing of this TCR beta chain was carried out in a study of blood T cells in healthy people across ages. Trimming took 5 bases from V and 8 from J; bases not matched to a gene: 9. The CDR3 has 15 amino acids. Germline assignment: CDR1 SGHTA and CDR2 FQGNSA. For every donor, a draw yielded approximately 9.8 milliliters of peripheral blood. Through a sample-barcoded 5' primer and a J-beta primer mix, a second PCR was run for roughly 7 to 11 cycles. One entry per CDR3 protein, called by TCRdb with MiXCR from the 5' RACE reads. The sample has 1.5 million to 2 million distinct CDR3 sequences; around half are singletons.

Sequenced: blood. This TCR was sampled from a woman between 40 and 50 years old in good health. The gene calls are TRBV7-2 and TRBJ2-7; 13 positions agree with TRBD2. In DNA form, the CDR3 reads TGTGCCAGCAGCCCTACTAGCGGGGGGGACCCAAAGCAGTACTTC. Amino acid sequence: CASSPTSGGDPKQYF.